The rows below give T cell receptor beta chains drawn from one sample of a study of shared clonotypes between healthy human individuals. Clones were sequenced by immunoSEQ multiplex PCR, and TCRdb holds only the in-frame ones, with some missing. Of roughly 450,000 clones listed, 79% are singletons. Specimen: PBMCs. The receptors come from a woman aged 40 to 50 in good health. Some clones in this sample may be carry-over from other donors' samples. Both conserved end residues are part of each CDR3. D genes are given only for firm matches. Clone sizes are given selectively: once, few, many, or a class where the clone is expanded.

v_gene: TRBV5-6; d_gene: -; j_gene: TRBJ1-4; abundance: few; CDR3nt: TGTGCCAGCAGGTCTGCCGGGACATCTAATGAAAAACTGTTTTTT; CDR3aa: CASRSAGTSNEKLFF
v_gene: TRBV5-1; d_gene: TRBD2; j_gene: TRBJ2-5; abundance: -; CDR3nt: TGCGCCAGCAGCCCGCCTCGGGGGGAAGAGACCCAGTACTTC; CDR3aa: CASSPPRGEETQYF
v_gene: TRBV7-2; d_gene: TRBD1; j_gene: TRBJ2-3; abundance: once; CDR3nt: TGTGCCAGCAGCCGATCCCGGGACAGAGCAGATACGCAGTATTTT; CDR3aa: CASSRSRDRADTQYF
v_gene: TRBV2; d_gene: TRBD1; j_gene: TRBJ2-1; abundance: -; CDR3nt: TGTGCCAGCAGAACCGGGACAGCCTACTTCTTC; CDR3aa: CASRTGTAYFF
v_gene: TRBV28; d_gene: -; j_gene: TRBJ2-2; abundance: -; CDR3nt: TGTGCCAGCAGTTTAAGGGGGGCGATTGGGGAGCTGTTTTTT; CDR3aa: CASSLRGAIGELFF
v_gene: TRBV19; d_gene: -; j_gene: TRBJ2-3; abundance: -; CDR3nt: TGTGCCAGTAGTATAGGTAGTACCGCAGATACGCAGTATTTT; CDR3aa: CASSIGSTADTQYF
v_gene: TRBV2; d_gene: -; j_gene: TRBJ1-1; abundance: -; CDR3nt: TGCGCCAGCGGGGCATGGCTGGGCACTGAAGCTTTCTTT; CDR3aa: CASGAWLGTEAFF
v_gene: TRBV5-1; d_gene: -; j_gene: TRBJ2-5; abundance: -; CDR3nt: TGCGCCAGCAGCTTTTCCGGGACTCCGCAAGAGACCCAGTACTTC; CDR3aa: CASSFSGTPQETQYF
v_gene: TRBV10-1; d_gene: -; j_gene: TRBJ1-1; abundance: few; CDR3nt: TGCGCCAGCACGCTGGGGACGAACACTGAAGCTTTCTTT; CDR3aa: CASTLGTNTEAFF
v_gene: TRBV2; d_gene: -; j_gene: TRBJ1-1; abundance: -; CDR3nt: TGTGCCAGCAGTGGTTGGGGGGCGAACACTGAAGCTTTCTTT; CDR3aa: CASSGWGANTEAFF
v_gene: TRBV12-5; d_gene: -; j_gene: TRBJ2-5; abundance: -; CDR3nt: TGTGCTAGTGGCCAGGGAGGGGGGGCCCAAGAGACCCAGTACTTC; CDR3aa: CASGQGGGAQETQYF
v_gene: TRBV15; d_gene: -; j_gene: TRBJ2-2; abundance: -; CDR3nt: TGTGCCACCAGCAGTAACCTCTACACCGGGGAGCTGTTTTTT; CDR3aa: CATSSNLYTGELFF
v_gene: TRBV5-1; d_gene: TRBD2; j_gene: TRBJ2-5; abundance: -; CDR3nt: TGCGCCAGCAGCGAGGGACTAGCGGGAGGGTTGGGGGAGACCCAGTACTTC; CDR3aa: CASSEGLAGGLGETQYF
v_gene: TRBV7-9; d_gene: -; j_gene: TRBJ2-7; abundance: few; CDR3nt: TGTGCCAGCAGCTGGGGTGCGGGGGCTTACGAGCAGTACTTC; CDR3aa: CASSWGAGAYEQYF
v_gene: TRBV28; d_gene: TRBD2; j_gene: TRBJ2-5; abundance: -; CDR3nt: TGTGCCAGCAGTTTCCCTAGCGGGTACCAAGAGACCCAGTACTTC; CDR3aa: CASSFPSGYQETQYF
v_gene: TRBV28; d_gene: TRBD2; j_gene: TRBJ2-7; abundance: -; CDR3nt: TGTGCCAGCATAGATTCCGGGACTAGAATCGAGCAGTACTTC; CDR3aa: CASIDSGTRIEQYF
v_gene: TRBV18; d_gene: -; j_gene: TRBJ1-5; abundance: few; CDR3nt: TGTGCCAGCTCACCTTACAGGGACCAGCCCCAGCATTTT; CDR3aa: CASSPYRDQPQHF
v_gene: TRBV5-1; d_gene: -; j_gene: TRBJ2-3; abundance: many; CDR3nt: TGCGCCAGCAGCTTTGGGGGCCCCACAGATACGCAGTATTTT; CDR3aa: CASSFGGPTDTQYF